The rows below give T cell receptor beta chains drawn from one sample of a study of Graves' ophthalmopathy and Graves' hyperthyroidism. One entry per CDR3 protein results from TCRdb running MiXCR on the multiplex PCR reads. The data contain just over 600,000 distinct CDR3 sequences, approximately 22% of them seen just once; the ten biggest clones take up approximately 6.5%. Sequences were obtained from peripheral blood. These receptors were obtained from a woman between 18 and 29 years old with stable Graves' hyperthyroidism. Some clones in this sample may be carry-over from other donors' samples. Both conserved end residues are part of each CDR3. The order of the fields is CDR3 protein, CDR3 DNA, J gene, clone size, V gene, D gene. The D gene is left open where the match is weak. A clone size is listed for some rows: how often the clone was seen (once, few, many), or a class if it is expanded.

CDR3aa: CASSWGTSGLQETQYF; CDR3nt: TGTGCCAGCAGCTGGGGGACTAGCGGGTTACAAGAGACCCAGTACTTC; j_gene: TRBJ2-5; abundance: many; v_gene: TRBV5-5; d_gene: TRBD2
CDR3aa: CATGTGGRSYEQYF; CDR3nt: TGTGCCACCGGGACAGGGGGCAGGTCCTACGAGCAGTACTTC; j_gene: TRBJ2-7; abundance: many; v_gene: TRBV10-3; d_gene: TRBD1
CDR3aa: CASSSGWNTEAFF; CDR3nt: TGTGCCAGCAGCTCAGGGTGGAACACTGAAGCTTTCTTT; j_gene: TRBJ1-1; abundance: many; v_gene: TRBV11-2; d_gene: -
CDR3aa: CASSLDPGQGETQYF; CDR3nt: TGTGCCAGCAGCCTAGACCCCGGACAGGGAGAGACCCAGTACTTC; j_gene: TRBJ2-5; abundance: many; v_gene: TRBV6-1; d_gene: TRBD1
CDR3aa: CSVSPRGRTEAFF; CDR3nt: TGCAGCGTTTCACCCAGGGGGCGGACTGAAGCTTTCTTT; j_gene: TRBJ1-1; abundance: many; v_gene: TRBV29-1; d_gene: TRBD1
CDR3aa: CATSDFPRGETQYF; CDR3nt: TGTGCCACCAGTGATTTTCCCCGAGGGGAGACCCAGTACTTC; j_gene: TRBJ2-5; abundance: many; v_gene: TRBV24-1; d_gene: -
CDR3aa: CASTLGQGQETQYF; CDR3nt: TGTGCCAGCACTCTGGGACAGGGCCAAGAGACCCAGTACTTC; j_gene: TRBJ2-5; abundance: few; v_gene: TRBV12-3/TRBV12-4; d_gene: TRBD1
CDR3aa: CASSTDTEQYF; CDR3nt: TGTGCCAGCAGCACAGACACCGAGCAGTACTTC; j_gene: TRBJ2-7; abundance: many; v_gene: TRBV2; d_gene: -
CDR3aa: CASSGTTAWDYGYTF; CDR3nt: TGTGCCAGCAGTGGCACGACAGCCTGGGACTATGGCTACACCTTC; j_gene: TRBJ1-2; abundance: -; v_gene: TRBV6-1; d_gene: -
CDR3aa: CASNTDRGYNSPLHF; CDR3nt: TGTGCCAGCAACACTGACAGGGGCTATAATTCACCCCTCCACTTT; j_gene: TRBJ1-6; abundance: -; v_gene: TRBV12-3/TRBV12-4; d_gene: TRBD1
CDR3aa: CASSPPSGHYGYTF; CDR3nt: TGTGCCAGCAGTCCCCCCTCCGGGCATTATGGCTACACCTTC; j_gene: TRBJ1-2; abundance: many; v_gene: TRBV28; d_gene: -
CDR3aa: CASSLSGLLSGEQCF; CDR3nt: TGTGCCAGCAGCTTATCGGGCCTCTTGTCGGGCGAGCAGTGCTTC; j_gene: TRBJ2-7; abundance: -; v_gene: TRBV11-2; d_gene: -
CDR3aa: CASSYLGETVAGELFF; CDR3nt: TGTGCCAGCAGTTATCTCGGTGAGACAGTCGCCGGGGAGCTGTTTTTT; j_gene: TRBJ2-2; abundance: -; v_gene: TRBV6-2/TRBV6-3; d_gene: -
CDR3aa: CASSPAGLSYGYTF; CDR3nt: TGTGCCAGCAGCCCGGCAGGGTTGAGCTATGGCTACACCTTC; j_gene: TRBJ1-2; abundance: many; v_gene: TRBV6-2/TRBV6-3; d_gene: -
CDR3aa: CASSFNLAREQYF; CDR3nt: TGTGCCAGCAGCTTCAATCTAGCGCGGGAGCAGTACTTC; j_gene: TRBJ2-7; abundance: many; v_gene: TRBV7-9; d_gene: -
CDR3aa: CASSSSRIYEQYF; CDR3nt: TGTGCCAGCAGTTCATCCAGAATATACGAGCAGTACTTC; j_gene: TRBJ2-7; abundance: -; v_gene: TRBV6-2/TRBV6-3; d_gene: -
CDR3aa: CASSLGWPEAFF; CDR3nt: TGTGCCAGCAGTTTAGGATGGCCTGAAGCTTTCTTT; j_gene: TRBJ1-1; abundance: many; v_gene: TRBV12-3/TRBV12-4; d_gene: -
CDR3aa: CSAPGQGGVYGYTF; CDR3nt: TGCAGTGCTCCCGGACAGGGAGGGGTCTATGGCTACACCTTC; j_gene: TRBJ1-2; abundance: -; v_gene: TRBV20-1; d_gene: TRBD1
CDR3aa: CASSPDGQSVETQYF; CDR3nt: TGTGCCAGCAGCCCAGACGGACAGTCAGTGGAGACCCAGTACTTC; j_gene: TRBJ2-5; abundance: -; v_gene: TRBV11-3; d_gene: -
CDR3aa: CASRSLVTGNTIYF; CDR3nt: TGCGCCAGCAGGAGCCTGGTGACTGGAAACACCATATATTTT; j_gene: TRBJ1-3; abundance: many; v_gene: TRBV5-1; d_gene: -
CDR3aa: CASIPPQGETQYF; CDR3nt: TGTGCCAGCATCCCCCCCCAGGGGGAGACCCAGTACTTC; j_gene: TRBJ2-5; abundance: many; v_gene: TRBV11-2; d_gene: -
CDR3aa: CAISEPGQTQYF; CDR3nt: TGTGCCATCAGTGAACCAGGACAGACCCAGTACTTC; j_gene: TRBJ2-5; abundance: -; v_gene: TRBV10-3; d_gene: -
CDR3aa: CSVPTPDTGELFF; CDR3nt: TGCAGCGTTCCGACTCCTGACACCGGGGAGCTGTTTTTT; j_gene: TRBJ2-2; abundance: many; v_gene: TRBV29-1; d_gene: -
CDR3aa: CASSLGGTGFAYEQYF; CDR3nt: TGTGCCAGCAGCCTAGGGGGGACAGGGTTTGCCTACGAGCAGTACTTC; j_gene: TRBJ2-7; abundance: many; v_gene: TRBV7-3; d_gene: TRBD1
CDR3aa: CASSTRQGIFNTEAFF; CDR3nt: TGTGCCAGTAGTACAAGACAGGGGATTTTCAACACTGAAGCTTTCTTT; j_gene: TRBJ1-1; abundance: many; v_gene: TRBV19; d_gene: TRBD1
CDR3aa: CASSYSIARSSYEQYF; CDR3nt: TGTGCCAGCAGTTACTCGATAGCCAGGAGCTCCTACGAGCAGTACTTC; j_gene: TRBJ2-7; abundance: many; v_gene: TRBV6-5; d_gene: -
CDR3aa: CASTPGDPRETQYF; CDR3nt: TGTGCCAGCACGCCTGGAGACCCTCGGGAGACCCAGTACTTC; j_gene: TRBJ2-5; abundance: many; v_gene: TRBV28; d_gene: -
CDR3aa: CASSHPRRMNTEAFF; CDR3nt: TGTGCCAGCAGCCACCCTCGCAGAATGAACACTGAAGCTTTCTTT; j_gene: TRBJ1-1; abundance: few; v_gene: TRBV28; d_gene: -
CDR3aa: CASSSPVGGYTF; CDR3nt: TGTGCCAGCAGTTCCCCCGTCGGTGGCTACACCTTC; j_gene: TRBJ1-2; abundance: many; v_gene: TRBV28; d_gene: -
CDR3aa: CASSQQQGHTEAFF; CDR3nt: TGTGCCAGCAGCCAACAACAGGGTCACACTGAAGCTTTCTTT; j_gene: TRBJ1-1; abundance: many; v_gene: TRBV3-1; d_gene: -
CDR3aa: CASKDRATNTGELFF; CDR3nt: TGCGCCAGCAAGGACAGGGCTACCAACACCGGGGAGCTGTTTTTT; j_gene: TRBJ2-2; abundance: many; v_gene: TRBV5-1; d_gene: TRBD1
CDR3aa: CASSETGTGKVYGYTF; CDR3nt: TGTGCCAGCAGTGAAACCGGGACAGGAAAGGTCTATGGCTACACCTTC; j_gene: TRBJ1-2; abundance: many; v_gene: TRBV6-1; d_gene: TRBD1